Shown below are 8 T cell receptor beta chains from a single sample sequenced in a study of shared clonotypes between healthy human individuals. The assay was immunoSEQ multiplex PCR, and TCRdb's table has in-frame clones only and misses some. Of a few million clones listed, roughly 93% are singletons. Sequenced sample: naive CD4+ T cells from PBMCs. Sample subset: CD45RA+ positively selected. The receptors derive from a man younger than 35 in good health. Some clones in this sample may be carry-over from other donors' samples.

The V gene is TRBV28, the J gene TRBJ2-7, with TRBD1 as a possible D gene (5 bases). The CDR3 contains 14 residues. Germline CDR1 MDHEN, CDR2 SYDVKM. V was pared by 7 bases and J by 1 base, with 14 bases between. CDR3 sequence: CASKRGRASYEQYF. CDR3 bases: TGTGCCAGCAAAAGAGGCAGGGCTTCCTACGAGCAGTACTTC.

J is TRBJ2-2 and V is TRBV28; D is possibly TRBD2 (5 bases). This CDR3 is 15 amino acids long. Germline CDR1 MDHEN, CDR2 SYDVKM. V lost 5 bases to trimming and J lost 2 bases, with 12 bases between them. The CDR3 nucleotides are TGTGCCAGCAGTCCTCACGGAGGCAACACCGGGGAGCTGTTTTTT. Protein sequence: CASSPHGGNTGELFF.

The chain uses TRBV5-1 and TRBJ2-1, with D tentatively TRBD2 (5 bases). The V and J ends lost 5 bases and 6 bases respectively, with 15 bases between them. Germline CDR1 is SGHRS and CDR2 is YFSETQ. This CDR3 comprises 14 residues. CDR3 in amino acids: CASRIGGLTNEQFF. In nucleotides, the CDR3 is TGCGCCAGCAGGATAGGCGGGCTCACCAATGAGCAGTTCTTC.

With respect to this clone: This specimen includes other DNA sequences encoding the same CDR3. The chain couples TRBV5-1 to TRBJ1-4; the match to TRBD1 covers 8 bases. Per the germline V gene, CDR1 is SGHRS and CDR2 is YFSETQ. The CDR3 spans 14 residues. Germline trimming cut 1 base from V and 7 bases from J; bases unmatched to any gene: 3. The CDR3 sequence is CASSLTGGSEKLFF. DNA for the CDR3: TGCGCCAGCAGCTTGACAGGGGGGTCTGAAAAACTGTTTTTT.

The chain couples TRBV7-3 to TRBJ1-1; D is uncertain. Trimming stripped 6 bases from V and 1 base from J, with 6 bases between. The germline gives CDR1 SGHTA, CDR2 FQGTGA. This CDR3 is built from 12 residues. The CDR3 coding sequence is TGTGCCAGCAGACACCCGAACACTGAAGCTTTCTTT. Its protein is CASRHPNTEAFF.

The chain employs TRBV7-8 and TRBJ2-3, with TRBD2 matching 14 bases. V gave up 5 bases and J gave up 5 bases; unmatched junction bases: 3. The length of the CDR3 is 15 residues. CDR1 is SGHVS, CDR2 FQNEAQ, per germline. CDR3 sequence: CASSQGLAGGDTQYF. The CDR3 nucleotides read TGTGCCAGCAGCCAAGGACTAGCGGGAGGAGATACGCAGTATTTT.

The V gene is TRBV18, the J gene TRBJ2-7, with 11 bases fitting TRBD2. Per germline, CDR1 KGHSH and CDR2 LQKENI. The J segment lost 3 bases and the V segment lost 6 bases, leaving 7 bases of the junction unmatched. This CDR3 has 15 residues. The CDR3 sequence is CASSSTSGSNYEQYF. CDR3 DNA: TGTGCCAGCTCGTCTACTAGCGGGAGTAACTACGAGCAGTACTTC.

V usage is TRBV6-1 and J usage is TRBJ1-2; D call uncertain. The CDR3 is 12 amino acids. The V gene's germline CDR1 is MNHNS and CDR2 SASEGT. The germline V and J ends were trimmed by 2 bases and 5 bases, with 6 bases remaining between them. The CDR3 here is CASSEWIYGYTF. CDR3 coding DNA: TGTGCCAGCAGTGAATGGATTTATGGCTACACCTTC.